This TCR beta chain was sequenced during a study of shared clonotypes between healthy human individuals. Source study methods: In the immunoSEQ data, sequences were junction-only and lacked quality scores, so filtering differed. Generated by immunoSEQ multiplex PCR, the TCRdb table keeps only in-frame clones and is missing some. V, J and clone size are taken as reported in that table, and D and trimming were inferred from the DNA itself. Of about 1 million clones listed, approximately 72% are singletons. The origin of this receptor is a man aged 18-30 years in good health. Sequencing used memory CD4+ T cells sorted from blood. Subset indicated: CD45RA-negative fraction.

In DNA form, the CDR3 reads TGCGCCAGCAGCTTGGCCAATGGACAGGGGGTCGAGACCCAGTACTTC. As protein: CASSLANGQGVETQYF. The genes are TRBV5-1 and TRBJ2-5, with 10 bases aligning to TRBD1. The V and J ends lost 0 bases and 5 bases, in that order; junction bases with no gene match: 7. The germline CDR1 and CDR2 sequences are SGHRS and YFSETQ. This CDR3 comprises 16 residues.